This passage covers 25 T cell receptor beta chains from one sample sequenced in a study of T cells in Graves' hyperthyroidism and ophthalmopathy. Amplified TCR beta CDR3 regions came from RNA transcripts. An initial round of RT-PCR targeting the TCR CDR3 relied on the HTBI primer set. TCRdb recomputed calls from the multiplex PCR reads with MiXCR, one row per CDR3 protein. Of roughly 570,000 distinct CDR3 sequences listed, around 42% are singletons. The sequenced sample consisted of peripheral blood or thyroid tissue (not recorded which). All receptors come from a woman between 18 and 29 years old with Graves' hyperthyroidism.

Of note for this clonotype: This could be a read error, since a much larger clone is one nucleotide away. This chain uses TRBV20-1 with TRBJ2-7, with 12 bases aligning to TRBD2. This CDR3 has 19 residues. V trimming: 4 bases; J trimming: 2 bases; junction bases outside the gene matches: 18. Per germline, CDR1 DFQATT and CDR2 SNEGSKA (reference sequence). This CDR3 is CSAKVYPGLAGSGPYEQYF. The DNA for the CDR3 is TGCAGTGCTAAGGTGTATCCGGGACTAGCGGGTTCTGGCCCCTACGAGCAGTACTTC.

The chain joins TRBV7-9 to TRBJ1-4, with no clear D. Germline V gene lookup returns CDR1 SEHNR and CDR2 FQNEAQ (reference sequence). This CDR3 region has 16 residues. V was clipped by 4 bases and J by 5 bases, with 17 bases between them. The CDR3 bases are TGTGCCAGCAGCTCCCGACTCCACTCCTCGAATGAAAAACTGTTTTTT. It is translated as CASSSRLHSSNEKLFF.

This clonotype has more than one count but fewer than ten. The CDR3, as DNA: TGTGCCACCAGCAGAGAAGTAGGGGATAATGAAAAACTGTTTTTT. Residues: CATSREVGDNEKLFF. The chain is built from TRBV15 and TRBJ1-4; D is possibly TRBD1 (5 bases). Trimming left V 0 bases short and J 4 bases short, with 9 bases between. Looked up from germline, CDR1 is LNHNV and CDR2 is YYDKDF (reference sequence). This CDR3 contains 15 residues.

This clonotype came up many times. V usage is TRBV7-9 and J usage is TRBJ2-5; the D gene is possibly TRBD2 (5 bases). V lost 2 bases and J 4 bases, leaving 14 bases between the germline ends. There are 15 residues in the CDR3. Germline CDR1 reads SEHNR; CDR2 reads FQNEAQ (reference sequence). The CDR3: CASSLSSTNRETQYF. The CDR3 nucleotides are TGTGCCAGCAGCTTATCCTCGACTAATCGAGAGACCCAGTACTTC.

The V gene is TRBV9, the J gene TRBJ1-2, with 7 bases fitting TRBD1. V lost 7 bases to trimming and J lost 6 bases; unmatched junction nucleotides: 15. Per the germline V gene, CDR1 is SGDLS and CDR2 is YYNGEE. The CDR3 is 15 residues long. The chain's CDR3 is CASSKAGQAWNGYTF. The CDR3, as DNA: TGTGCCAGCTCCAAGGCAGGACAGGCCTGGAATGGCTACACCTTC.

The sample holds many counts of this clonotype. The J gene is TRBJ2-6, the V gene TRBV24-1; D ambiguous. CDR3 length: 13 residues. CDR1 KGHDR and CDR2 SFDVKD come from the germline V gene. V was shortened by 9 bases and J by 1 base, with 6 bases between the two germline ends. Here the CDR3 DNA reads TGTGCCACCTCAGCGTCTGGGGCCAACGTCCTGACTTTC. Its translation is CATSASGANVLTF.

The chain joins TRBV25-1 to TRBJ2-5; D gene unclear. This CDR3 contains 12 residues. CDR1 is MGHDK and CDR2 is SYGVNS in the germline V gene. CDR3 protein: CARDVSQETQYF. As DNA, the CDR3 is TGTGCTAGAGATGTCAGCCAAGAGACCCAGTACTTC.

This clonotype was counted at least ten times. The V gene is TRBV6-6, the J gene TRBJ2-2; D remains unclear. Looked up from germline, CDR1 is MNHNY and CDR2 is SVGAGI (reference sequence). The germline V and J ends were trimmed by 10 bases and 6 bases, with 6 bases remaining between them. The CDR3 extends over 10 amino acids. The CDR3 DNA sequence: TGTGCCACCTGGGCCGGGGAGCTGTTTTTT. It is translated as CATWAGELFF.

The rearrangement uses TRBV9 and TRBJ2-7, with 13 positions matching TRBD2. Germline V gene sequence: CDR1 SGDLS, CDR2 YYNGEE. The CDR3 sequence is 15 residues long. V trimming: 4 bases; J trimming: 7 bases; junction bases outside the gene matches: 8. CDR3 coding DNA: TGTGCCAGCAGCCGCACTAGCGGGAGGGACAATGAGCAGTACTTC. Protein sequence: CASSRTSGRDNEQYF.

This clonotype has a single count. Because the CDR3's place on the DNA is in doubt, the DNA is left out and the CDR3 is given as listed by TCRdb. V gene TRBV2 combines with J gene TRBJ1-5; no check of the table's D call, TRBD1, against the DNA was made. The CDR3 region is 24 residues in length, termini included. CDR1 is SNHLY, CDR2 FYNNEI, per germline. The CDR3 loop is CASRPDPLVGGYTFGGILPGPQHF.

The CDR3 DNA is TGTGCCAGCAGCCCGACCTACAACGAGCAGTACTTC. Amino acid sequence: CASSPTYNEQYF. V is TRBV9 and J is TRBJ2-7; D ambiguous. The CDR3 runs 12 residues. Trimming took 4 bases from V and 5 from J, leaving 10 bases between them. CDR1 is SGDLS and CDR2 is YYNGEE in the germline V gene.

The rearrangement links TRBV7-6 to TRBJ2-5; D gene ambiguous. V lost 0 bases, J lost 9 bases, and 8 bases lay in between. Germline V lookup: CDR1 SGHVS, CDR2 FNYEAQ. The CDR3 is 12 amino acids. CDR3 protein: CASSLAGRSQYF. The DNA for the CDR3 is TGTGCCAGCAGCTTAGCGGGAAGGTCCCAGTACTTC. Looking up the rest from reference TRBV7-6 and TRBJ2-5 gives the full variable domain: GAGVSQSPRYKVTKRGQDVALRCDPISGHVSLYWYRQALGQGPEFLTYFNYEAQQDKSGLPNDRFSAERPEGSISTLTIQRTEQRDSAMYRCASSLAGRSQYFGPGTRLLVL.

This clonotype was counted at least ten times. V is TRBV7-9 and J is TRBJ2-7; 12 nucleotides line up with TRBD2. This CDR3 has 15 residues. Germline lookup yields CDR1 SEHNR and CDR2 FQNEAQ (reference sequence). V was pared by 3 bases and J by 4 bases, with 4 bases of the junction left unmatched. DNA of the CDR3: TGTGCCAGCAGCTTCCGGACTAGCGGGGAGTACGAGCAGTACTTC. Amino acids: CASSFRTSGEYEQYF.

The CDR3 spells CAISAGTSGSTYNEQFF. The CDR3 DNA reads as TGTGCCATCAGCGCCGGGACTAGCGGGAGTACCTACAATGAGCAGTTCTTC. The V and J genes are TRBV10-3 and TRBJ2-7; 14 bases are shared with TRBD2. The J call may not be correct, given that the DNA end is closer to TRBJ2-1. The CDR3 has 17 residues. Germline V gene sequence: CDR1 ENHRY, CDR2 SYGVKD.

This clonotype was counted many times. The chain joins TRBV6-1 to TRBJ2-5; D may be TRBD2 (6 bases). Trimming pared 2 bases from V and 4 bases from J, leaving 8 bases between. The germline gives CDR1 MNHNS, CDR2 SASEGT. The CDR3 extends over 13 amino acids. The CDR3 sequence is CASSEMGGETQYF. In DNA, the CDR3 is TGTGCCAGCAGTGAAATGGGGGGAGAGACCCAGTACTTC.

With regard to this clonotype: This may be a read error: a much more frequent sequence differs by one nucleotide. The chain carries TRBV2 and TRBJ1-5; a weak D match, TRBD2 (7 bases). The J call is doubtful: the DNA matches TRBJ2-3 better. The CDR3 is made up of 14 amino acids. Per germline, CDR1 SNHLY and CDR2 FYNNEI. The chain's CDR3 is CASTPIQGGSPQYF. CDR3 nucleotides: TGTGCCAGCACTCCTATACAGGGAGGGTCGCCCCAGTATTTT.

The chain carries TRBV10-3 and TRBJ1-5; D is unclear. The CDR3 is 18 residues long. The germline CDR1 and CDR2 sequences are ENHRY and SYGVKD. V was pared by 4 bases and J by 0 bases, with 19 bases between. DNA for the CDR3: TGTGCCATCAGTGCGGACGGCCCTTACAGTGATAGCAATCAGCCCCAGCATTTT. It encodes CAISADGPYSDSNQPQHF.

The J gene is TRBJ2-2, the V gene TRBV6-5, with D uncertain. This CDR3 is 13 amino acids long. CDR1 and CDR2 from the germline V gene are MNHEY and SVGAGI. Trimming pared 2 bases from V and 5 bases from J, leaving 6 bases between. The CDR3 nucleotides are TGTGCCAGCAGTTACGGGGAAACCGGGGAGCTGTTTTTT. Translated, it gives CASSYGETGELFF.

On this clonotype itself: This may arise from a read error, as a much more abundant clone is one base away. The V and J genes are TRBV2 and TRBJ2-1; D perhaps matches TRBD1 (6 bases). Per the germline V gene, CDR1 is SNHLY and CDR2 is FYNNEI. The CDR3 length is 14 residues. CDR3 region: CASSVGLEQPGVAF. The CDR3 region has the DNA TGTGCCAGCAGTGTGGGGTTAGAACAACCAGGGGTTGCCTTC. Variable domain in full (rest from reference TRBV2 and TRBJ2-1): EPEVTQTPSHQVTQMGQEVILRCVPISNHLYFYWYRQILGQKVEFLVSFYNNEISEKSEIFDDQFSVERPDGSNFTLKIRSTKLEDSAMYFCASSVGLEQPGVAFGPGTRLTVL.

V and J are TRBV20-1 and TRBJ1-3, with a tentative D call TRBD1 (6 bases). Germline V lookup: CDR1 DFQATT, CDR2 SNEGSKA (reference sequence). This CDR3 has 13 residues. V was cut by 4 bases and J by 4 bases, with 11 bases left in between. This CDR3 reads CSAKRGTGNTIYF. The CDR3 nucleotides read TGCAGTGCTAAACGGGGGACAGGAAACACCATATATTTT.

The sample holds many counts of this clonotype. This rearrangement joins TRBV10-2 to TRBJ1-1; D unclear. The CDR3 sequence is 12 residues long. Trimming removed 7 bases at V and 2 bases at J, with 8 bases between. The germline gives CDR1 WSHSY, CDR2 SAAADI. CDR3 nucleotide sequence: TGCGCCAGCATGAGCAGTAACACTGAAGCTTTCTTT. Its protein is CASMSSNTEAFF.

Note on this clonotype: Here the CDR3 omits its conserved ending phenylalanine or tryptophan, so a read error is the likely source. The chain is built from TRBV19 and TRBJ1-2; D possibly corresponds to TRBD1 (6 bases). The CDR3 consists of 15 residues. V was cut by 10 bases and J by 3 bases, with 21 bases left in between. Looked up from germline, CDR1 is LNHDA and CDR2 is SQIVND (reference sequence). CDR3 region: CATVLGTGGDYGYTL. The CDR3 DNA sequence: TGTGCCACCGTACTCGGGACGGGGGGCGACTATGGCTACACCCTC.

At least ten counts were recorded for this clonotype. The chain is built from TRBV29-1 and TRBJ1-1; perhaps TRBD1 as D (5 bases). Germline CDR1 reads SQVTM; CDR2 reads ANQGSEA. This CDR3 has 13 amino acids. Trimming took 3 bases from V and 4 from J, leaving 12 bases between them. The CDR3 reads CSVDRTQVTEAFF. DNA of the CDR3: TGCAGCGTTGATCGGACACAGGTCACTGAAGCTTTCTTT. The variable domain in full, completed from reference TRBV29-1 and TRBJ1-1, reads SAVISQKPSRDICQRGTSLTIQCQVDSQVTMMFWYRQQPGQSLTLIATANQGSEATYESGFVIDKFPISRPNLTFSTLTVSNMSPEDSSIYLCSVDRTQVTEAFFGQGTRLTVV.

This clonotype was seen repeatedly, ten times or more. V usage is TRBV19 and J usage is TRBJ2-7, with 14 nucleotides matching TRBD2. Per the germline V gene, CDR1 is LNHDA and CDR2 is SQIVND (reference sequence). This CDR3 comprises 19 residues. The V segment lost 5 bases and the J segment 0 bases; nucleotides outside the gene matches: 12. CDR3: CASSPGLAGAHPSSYEQYF. CDR3 DNA: TGTGCCAGTAGTCCGGGACTAGCGGGAGCGCACCCAAGCTCCTACGAGCAGTACTTC.

This clonotype has at least ten counts. This chain connects TRBV9 to TRBJ1-2; 10 bases are a match to TRBD1. Germline trimming cut 3 bases from V and 6 bases from J; bases unmatched to any gene: 8. Germline values: CDR1 SGDLS, CDR2 YYNGEE. CDR3 size: 15 residues. CDR3 loop: CASSARQGANHGYTF. DNA of the CDR3: TGTGCCAGCAGCGCCAGACAGGGGGCAAATCATGGCTACACCTTC.